The entry below gives a single T cell receptor beta chain sequence along with its context. CDR3 size: 16 residues. Germline lookup yields CDR1 SGHDT and CDR2 YYEEEE. The V and J ends lost 1 base and 4 bases, in that order; junction bases with no gene match: 6. PCR amplification relied on 60 Vbeta primers (plus 13 Jbeta primers). Per the original data handling: Some 10 million of the 80 million or so unique TCR beta chains counted in a later analysis were shared. Measured with immunoSEQ multiplex PCR; TCRdb has only the in-frame clones, and not every one. That table is the source of V, J and clone size, and D and trimming were worked out from the DNA. The data hold over 150,000 clones, with approximately 80% observed a single time. The data belong to a study of cytomegalovirus exposure and HLA in healthy donors. The wider study: Unique TCRs from HLA-typed donors, roughly 89 million of them, were held in an early data release.

The chain recombines TRBV5-6 with TRBJ2-3, with 10 nucleotides matching TRBD1. Sequencing was done on a sample of PBMCs. The receptor was derived from a man aged 30 to 39 in good health and CMV-seropositive. In DNA, the CDR3 is TGTGCCAGCAGCTTGTATGTGACAGGGGGCCCAGATACGCAGTATTTT. This codes for CASSLYVTGGPDTQYF.